Sequencing of this T cell receptor beta chain was carried out in a study of early T cells in non-severe SARS-CoV-2 infection. The CDR3 loop spans 16 amino acids. V was clipped by 0 bases and J by 1 base, with 11 bases between them. In germline, CDR1 is SGHRS, CDR2 YFSETQ. This clonotype was seen repeatedly, ten times or more. TCRdb used MiXCR to reprocess the 5' RACE reads, holding one entry per CDR3 protein. The sample consists of 20,000 to 30,000 distinct CDR3 sequences, 4% to 5% of them appearing once. The sequencing input was whole blood. This clonotype was obtained from an adult who was a healthcare worker with PCR-confirmed SARS-CoV-2 infection or an uninfected control (not recorded which). The chain employs TRBV5-1 and TRBJ2-1; perhaps TRBD1 as D (5 bases). Here the CDR3 reads CASSLAGNPSYNEQFF. The CDR3 DNA is TGCGCCAGCAGCTTGGCAGGGAACCCATCCTACAATGAGCAGTTCTTC.